This T cell receptor beta chain was retrieved from a study of T-cell memory formation after mild COVID-19. Findings of the study overall: The main location of contracting CD4+ clones was CM and EM, and that of contracting CD8+ clones was EMRA.

TCRdb re-derived calls from the 5' RACE reads in MiXCR, one entry per CDR3 protein. Of around 420,000 distinct CDR3 sequences listed, 20% to 25% are singletons. As regards this clonotype: Its antigen is still unknown.

CDR3 length: 13 amino acids. The chain uses TRBV21-1 and TRBJ2-7; TRBD1, the table's D call, was not compared with the DNA. TRBV21-1 is a pseudogene locus. Sequenced: PBMCs or a T cell subset sorted from them (not recorded which). The TCR comes from an adult woman who had mild COVID-19 (a few samples of this study predate the infection). Cell type and time point are not known. The CDR3 sequence is CASNKPGGIEQYF. The CDR3 DNA reads TGTGCCAGCAACAAACCAGGGGGCATCGAGCAGTACTTC.